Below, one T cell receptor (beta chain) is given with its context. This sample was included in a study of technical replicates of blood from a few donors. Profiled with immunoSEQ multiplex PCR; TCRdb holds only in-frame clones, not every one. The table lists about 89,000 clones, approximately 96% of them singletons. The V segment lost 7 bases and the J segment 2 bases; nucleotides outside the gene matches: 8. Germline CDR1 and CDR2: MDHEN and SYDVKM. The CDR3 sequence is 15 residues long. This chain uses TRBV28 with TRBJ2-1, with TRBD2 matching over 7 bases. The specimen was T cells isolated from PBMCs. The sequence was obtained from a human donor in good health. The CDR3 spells CASMGSSGTYNEQFF. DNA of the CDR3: TGTGCCAGCATGGGGTCTAGCGGTACCTACAATGAGCAGTTCTTC.